Listed below are T cell receptor delta chains from one sample, sequenced in a study of gamma-delta chains in newborns, infants, children. TCRdb re-processed the reads using CATT. Of about 5,000 delta-chain clones listed, about 3.5% were seen once; the top ten hold approximately 15%. Input material: blood. The receptors here all came from a child who was a newborn, infant or young child, either healthy, febrile or measles-vaccinated (not recorded which). Each CDR3 is given with its conserved first and last residue. D genes are given only for firm matches. Clone size, where shown, is once, few, many, or a class for clones that have expanded.

cdr3_aa	cdr3_nt	d_call	v_call	clone_size	j_call
CACDPVLGDKSWDTRQMFF	TGTGCCTGTGACCCTGTACTGGGGGATAAATCCTGGGACACCCGACAGATGTTTTTC	TRDD3	TRDV2	few	TRDJ3
CALGERNWGPRPPSWDTRQMFF	TGTGCTCTTGGGGAAAGGAACTGGGGGCCACGTCCACCTTCCTGGGACACCCGACAGATGTTTTTC	TRDD3	TRDV1	-	TRDJ3
CALGELDVSLGDLKLIF	TGTGCTCTTGGGGAACTCGACGTATCTCTGGGGGATCTTAAACTCATCTTT	TRDD3	TRDV1	few	TRDJ1
CACDPLLGDSSWDTLQMFF	TGTGCCTGTGACCCCCTTCTGGGGGATAGCTCCTGGGACACCCTACAGATGTTTTTC	TRDD3	TRDV2	few	TRDJ3
CACDTTGSTWDTRQMFF	TGTGCCTGTGACACAACTGGGAGTACCTGGGACACCCGACAGATGTTTTTC	-	TRDV2	medium-sized	TRDJ3
CALGETSYLYWGIAQLFF	TGTGCTCTTGGGGAGACGTCCTACCTGTACTGGGGGATAGCACAACTCTTCTTT	TRDD3	TRDV1	few	TRDJ2
CACDITGCSWDTRQMFF	TGTGCCTGTGACATTACTGGGTGCTCCTGGGACACCCGACAGATGTTTTTC	-	TRDV2	few	TRDJ3
CAASALLGDRTKLIF	TGTGCAGCAAGCGCGTTACTGGGGGATAGGACTAAACTCATCTTT	TRDD3	TRAV29/DV5	few	TRDJ1
CACDTYWGPSSWDTRQMFF	TGTGCCTGTGACACGTACTGGGGGCCGAGCTCCTGGGACACCCGACAGATGTTTTTC	TRDD3	TRDV2	few	TRDJ3
CACDKLGDAQFSSWDTRQMFF	TGTGCCTGTGACAAACTGGGGGACGCGCAATTCAGCTCCTGGGACACCCGACAGATGTTTTTC	TRDD3	TRDV2	few	TRDJ3
CACDLLRDAGDTNSWDTRQMFF	TGTGCCTGTGACTTGCTTCGGGACGCTGGGGATACAAACTCCTGGGACACCCGACAGATGTTTTTC	TRDD3	TRDV2	few	TRDJ3
CACDTVLGGSSWDTRQMFF	TGTGCCTGTGACACCGTACTGGGGGGAAGCTCCTGGGACACCCGACAGATGTTTTTC	TRDD3	TRDV2	-	TRDJ3
CACDKVLGDTRSSWDTRQMFF	TGTGCCTGTGACAAAGTACTGGGGGATACGCGAAGCTCCTGGGACACCCGACAGATGTTTTTC	TRDD3	TRDV2	-	TRDJ3
CAFSTGGYTDKLIF	TGTGCCTTTAGTACTGGGGGATACACCGATAAACTCATCTTT	TRDD3	TRDV3	few	TRDJ1
CACDTWDSWDTRQMFF	TGTGCCTGTGACACCTGGGACTCCTGGGACACCCGACAGATGTTTTTC	-	TRDV2	-	TRDJ3
CACDTGGYMSSWDTRQMFF	TGTGCCTGTGACACCGGGGGATACATGAGCTCCTGGGACACCCGACAGATGTTTTTC	TRDD3	TRDV2	-	TRDJ3
CACDLLGDTPWDTRQMFF	TGTGCCTGTGACCTACTGGGGGATACCCCCTGGGACACCCGACAGATGTTTTTC	TRDD3	TRDV2	-	TRDJ3
CAFGGYGTAQLFF	TGTGCCTTTGGGGGATACGGGACAGCACAACTCTTCTTT	TRDD3	TRDV3	-	TRDJ2
CACDVLGDTTAQLFF	TGTGCCTGTGACGTACTGGGGGATACGACAGCACAACTCTTCTTT	TRDD3	TRDV2	large	TRDJ2
CALGELDSYWGMTAQLFF	TGTGCTCTTGGGGAACTAGACTCCTACTGGGGGATGACAGCACAACTCTTCTTT	TRDD3	TRDV1	-	TRDJ2
CACDPLLGDKMVNLTAQLFF	TGTGCCTGTGACCCACTACTGGGGGATAAGATGGTAAATTTGACAGCACAACTCTTCTTT	TRDD3	TRDV2	few	TRDJ2
CALGRVGYSVGDLETAQLFF	TGTGCTCTTGGGAGAGTGGGGTATTCTGTGGGGGATCTTGAGACAGCACAACTCTTCTTT	TRDD3	TRDV1	-	TRDJ2
CACDTVWSSWDTRQMFF	TGTGCCTGTGACACCGTCTGGAGCTCCTGGGACACCCGACAGATGTTTTTC	-	TRDV2	few	TRDJ3
CACDTVTRDTRQMFF	TGTGCCTGTGACACCGTTACCCGGGACACCCGACAGATGTTTTTC	-	TRDV2	few	TRDJ3
CACDSLLGAPALTAQLFF	TGTGCCTGTGACTCTTTACTGGGGGCTCCCGCTTTGACAGCACAACTCTTCTTT	TRDD3	TRDV2	-	TRDJ2
CALGDPRSKWGPTGADKLIF	TGTGCTCTTGGGGACCCAAGGTCCAAATGGGGTCCGACGGGGGCCGATAAACTCATCTTT	-	TRDV1	-	TRDJ1
CACDNVLGDTFLTWDTRQMFF	TGTGCCTGTGACAACGTACTGGGGGATACGTTCTTGACCTGGGACACCCGACAGATGTTTTTC	TRDD3	TRDV2	medium-sized	TRDJ3
CAPGEPGLPPYWGIPKLIF	TGTGCTCCTGGGGAACCCGGCCTTCCTCCGTACTGGGGGATACCAAAACTCATCTTT	TRDD3	TRDV1	-	TRDJ1
CALGEVPPPTYAGGYTDKLIF	TGTGCTCTTGGGGAGGTCCCCCCCCCTACGTATGCTGGGGGATACACCGATAAACTCATCTTT	TRDD3	TRDV1	few	TRDJ1
CALGEPLRQDWGILYTDKLIF	TGTGCTCTTGGGGAACCCCTTAGGCAAGACTGGGGGATTCTGTACACCGATAAACTCATCTTT	TRDD3	TRDV1	few	TRDJ1
CACDLLGDKATAQLFF	TGTGCCTGTGACCTACTGGGGGATAAGGCGACAGCACAACTCTTCTTT	TRDD3	TRDV2	medium-sized	TRDJ2
CACDWGIWDTRQMFF	TGTGCCTGTGACTGGGGGATATGGGACACCCGACAGATGTTTTTC	TRDD3	TRDV2	-	TRDJ3
CACDTATEFREIAYTDKLIF	TGTGCCTGTGACACCGCCACGGAGTTCCGGGAGATAGCGTACACCGATAAACTCATCTTT	-	TRDV2	-	TRDJ1
CACDTVWGIRSWDTRQMFF	TGCGCCTGTGACACCGTCTGGGGGATACGCTCCTGGGACACCCGACAGATGTTTTTC	TRDD3	TRDV2	-	TRDJ3
CACDTGGYESSWDTRQMFF	TGTGCCTGTGACACTGGGGGATACGAAAGCTCCTGGGACACCCGACAGATGTTTTTC	TRDD3	TRDV2	-	TRDJ3
CALGGTGGYPRSSWDTRQMFF	TGTGCTCTTGGGGGTACTGGGGGATACCCTAGGAGCTCCTGGGACACCCGACAGATGTTTTTC	TRDD3	TRDV1	medium-sized	TRDJ3
CACEYWGTDKPIF	TGTGCCTGTGAGTACTGGGGGACCGATAAACCCATCTTT	TRDD3	TRDV2	few	TRDJ1
CACDTVGVYTDKLIF	TGTGCCTGTGACACCGTGGGGGTTTACACCGATAAACTCATCTTT	-	TRDV2	few	TRDJ1
CACDPVLGDTLYTMTAQLFF	TGTGCCTGTGACCCCGTACTGGGGGATACGCTGTATACCATGACAGCACAACTCTTCTTT	TRDD3	TRDV2	-	TRDJ2
CACDTVGESSWDTRQMFF	TGTGCCTGTGACACCGTGGGGGAGAGCTCCTGGGACACCCGACAGATGTTTTTC	TRDD3	TRDV2	few	TRDJ3
CALGEAISYWGIPYTDKLIF	TGTGCTCTTGGGGAAGCGATTTCCTACTGGGGGATACCCTACACCGATAAACTCATCTTT	TRDD3	TRDV1	-	TRDJ1
CAASPSIGWRGRGSTDKLIF	TGTGCAGCAAGCCCATCCATAGGATGGCGGGGGCGGGGGTCCACCGATAAACTCATCTTT	-	TRAV29/DV5	few	TRDJ1
CACDSLERGIHKLIF	TGTGCCTGTGACTCCTTGGAGAGGGGGATACATAAACTCATCTTT	TRDD3	TRDV2	-	TRDJ1
CASGVSPGGYASSWDTRQMFF	TGTGCCTCTGGGGTGTCTCCGGGGGGATACGCGAGCTCCTGGGACACCCGACAGATGTTTTTC	TRDD3	TRDV3	-	TRDJ3
CACDTGDLSSWDTRQMFF	TGTGCCTGTGACACCGGGGATCTCAGCTCCTGGGACACCCGACAGATGTTTTTC	-	TRDV2	few	TRDJ3
CALGEPSSPNYIDKLIF	TGTGCTCTTGGGGAACCCTCTTCCCCAAACTACATCGATAAACTCATCTTT	-	TRDV1	-	TRDJ1
CACDTAGGPSSWDTRQMFF	TGTGCCTGTGACACCGCGGGGGGTCCAAGCTCCTGGGACACCCGACAGATGTTTTTC	-	TRDV2	few	TRDJ3
CALGELSPSRPQIRGINTDKLIF	TGTGCTCTTGGGGAACTTAGCCCGTCCCGCCCACAGATCCGGGGGATAAACACCGATAAACTCATCTTT	TRDD3	TRDV1	few	TRDJ1
CACDTLWDTDKLIF	TGTGCCTGTGACACGCTGTGGGACACCGATAAACTCATCTTT	-	TRDV2	few	TRDJ1
CACDTLDWGIRTDKLIF	TGTGCCTGTGACACCTTAGACTGGGGGATACGCACCGATAAACTCATCTTT	TRDD3	TRDV2	-	TRDJ1
CACDTVLGGSWDTRQMFF	TGTGCCTGTGACACCGTACTGGGGGGATCCTGGGACACCCGACAGATGTTTTTC	TRDD3	TRDV2	few	TRDJ3
CAARAPCVLGDTDKLIF	TGTGCAGCAAGAGCACCCTGCGTACTGGGGGACACCGATAAACTCATCTTT	TRDD3	TRAV29/DV5	few	TRDJ1
CALGGAFRDLSIDKLIF	TGTGCTCTTGGGGGGGCCTTCCGGGACCTTTCAATTGATAAACTCATCTTT	-	TRDV1	-	TRDJ1
CAFAGGYFTDKLIF	TGTGCCTTTGCTGGGGGATACTTTACCGATAAACTCATCTTT	TRDD3	TRDV3	-	TRDJ1
CALGDPIPTRGDRGGKLIF	TGTGCTCTTGGGGATCCGATTCCTACGCGCGGGGATAGAGGAGGTAAACTCATCTTT	-	TRDV1	-	TRDJ1
CACDRLGDTDKLIF	TGTGCCTGTGATAGACTGGGGGATACCGATAAACTCATCTTT	TRDD3	TRDV2	few	TRDJ1